The 28 T cell receptor beta chains presented below share a single source sample, sequenced in a study of Ad26.COV2.S vaccination and SARS-CoV-2 variants. The treatment here: 15 to 20 received Ad26.COV2.S at low or high dose, single or two shots; several received placebo; per-sample allocation not given. Samples were taken on day 63 after the first vaccine or placebo injection. Sequencing used immunoSEQ multiplex PCR; TCRdb keeps in-frame clones, though not all of them. The table records about 430,000 clones, roughly 90% of them present only once. The specimen comprised peripheral blood, sampled in a trial of Ad26.COV2.S vaccine versus placebo. The receptor set was obtained from a person aged 18-60 years who received the Ad26.COV2.S COVID-19 vaccine or a placebo.

Turning to this clone: The sample carries other DNA sequences with the same CDR3. The chain combines TRBV7-2 with TRBJ2-3; D not resolved. Germline CDR1 is SGHTA and CDR2 is FQGNSA. This CDR3 spans 13 amino acids. The V gene lost 5 bases and the J gene lost 1 base, with 7 bases spanning the gap. The CDR3 DNA reads as TGTGCCAGCAGCCCCCTCGGCACAGATACGCAGTATTTT. It is translated as CASSPLGTDTQYF.

The rearrangement uses TRBV4-3 and TRBJ2-3; 10 nucleotides line up with TRBD2. The CDR3 length is 17 residues. Trimming cost V 1 base and J 2 bases; bases outside gene matches: 6. Germline V gives CDR1 LGHNA, CDR2 YSLEER. CDR3 DNA sequence: TGCGCCAGCAGCCAAGTCTGGACTAGCGGAATCACAGATACGCAGTATTTT. Translation gives CASSQVWTSGITDTQYF.

The chain employs TRBV28 and TRBJ2-4; the match to TRBD1 covers 8 bases. V lost 4 bases to trimming and J lost 1 base; unmatched junction nucleotides: 3. The CDR3 runs to 15 residues. Germline loops: CDR1 MDHEN, CDR2 SYDVKM. The CDR3 reads CASSSNRGAKNIQYF. The CDR3 DNA reads as TGTGCCAGCAGTTCAAACAGGGGGGCCAAAAACATTCAGTACTTC.

The V call is TRBV28, the J call TRBJ2-3, with TRBD1 matching over 7 bases. V shed 8 bases and J 2 bases; nucleotides not matched to a gene: 13. Germline assignment: CDR1 MDHEN and CDR2 SYDVKM. The CDR3 length is 16 residues. DNA for the CDR3: TGTGCCAGCCGACCGACAGGGAGACGGCTCACAGATACGCAGTATTTT. Translated: CASRPTGRRLTDTQYF.

The chain carries TRBV6-2 or TRBV6-3 and TRBJ1-1; possible D gene TRBD1, 6 bases. This CDR3 comprises 15 residues. Germline assignment: CDR1 MNHEY and CDR2 SVGEGT. V dropped 3 bases and J dropped 1 base, with 12 bases sitting between them. The CDR3 bases are TGTGCCAGCAGTTATTTCTGGACAGAGAACACTGAAGCTTTCTTT. It encodes CASSYFWTENTEAFF.

V usage is TRBV7-9 and J usage is TRBJ2-1, with D maybe TRBD1 (8 bases). Trimming removed 3 bases from V and 5 bases from J, with 17 bases in between. The germline V gene encodes CDR1 SEHNR and CDR2 FQNEAQ (reference sequence). The CDR3 consists of 16 residues. CDR3 loop: CASSFRTGLADNEQFF. The CDR3 DNA sequence: TGTGCCAGCAGCTTCAGGACAGGGCTAGCGGACAATGAGCAGTTCTTC.

The rearrangement joins TRBV20-1 to TRBJ1-3; D not certain. Germline V gene sequence: CDR1 DFQATT, CDR2 SNEGSKA (reference sequence). Trimming stripped 4 bases from V and 7 bases from J, with 8 bases between. The CDR3 is 11 amino acids. Written as DNA, the CDR3 is TGCAGTGCTAATAATCGCAACACCATATATTTT. Amino acid sequence: CSANNRNTIYF.

J is TRBJ2-1 and V is TRBV14; 9 nucleotides agree with TRBD1. This CDR3 is 14 amino acids long. V shed 1 base, J shed 13 bases, and the junction held 8 bases outside the gene matches. The germline V gene has CDR1 SGHDN and CDR2 FVKESK. The DNA for the CDR3 is TGTGCCAGCAGCCAAGTTCTTCGGGACAGGGAACAGTTCTTC. Its translation is CASSQVLRDREQFF.

The rearrangement links TRBV30 to TRBJ2-5; 13 nucleotides align to TRBD2. Losses at the gene ends were 2 bases for V and 8 bases for J; bases not matched to a gene: 5. This CDR3 has 14 amino acids. Germline lookup yields CDR1 GTSNPN and CDR2 SVGIG (reference sequence). In DNA, the CDR3 is TGTGCCTGGAGTTCACTAGCGGGAGGGGGTACCCAGTACTTC. It codes for CAWSSLAGGGTQYF.

V usage is TRBV5-1 and J usage is TRBJ2-5; D is uncertain. Germline values: CDR1 SGHRS, CDR2 YFSETQ. The CDR3 runs 13 residues. V was clipped by 0 bases and J by 4 bases, with 7 bases between them. CDR3 nucleotides: TGCGCCAGCAGCTTGGAGGAGCGAGAGACCCAGTACTTC. Its translation is CASSLEERETQYF. Full variable domain (outside the CDR3, taken from reference TRBV5-1 and TRBJ2-5): KAGVTQTPRYLIKTRGQQVTLSCSPISGHRSVSWYQQTPGQGLQFLFEYFSETQRNKGNFPGRFSGRQFSNSRSEMNVSTLELGDSALYLCASSLEERETQYFGPGTRLLVL.

J is TRBJ1-2 and V is TRBV6-2 or TRBV6-3; 7 nucleotides match TRBD1. Germline CDR1 MNHEY, CDR2 SVGEGT. Germline trimming cut 4 bases from V and 4 bases from J; bases unmatched to any gene: 3. This CDR3 has 13 amino acids. CDR3 DNA sequence: TGTGCCAGCAGTTTCGGGACAGCCTATGGCTACACCTTC. It codes for CASSFGTAYGYTF.

This clone was seen only once. CDR3 region: CASSQFMSPGAEQYF. CDR3 coding DNA: TGTGCCAGTAGTCAATTTATGAGTCCCGGGGCCGAGCAGTACTTC. The V gene is TRBV19, the J gene TRBJ2-7; D could derive from TRBD1 or TRBD2 (5 bases each). Germline V gene data show CDR1 as LNHDA and CDR2 as SQIVND (reference sequence). V was trimmed by 5 bases and J by 6 bases, leaving 20 bases between them. This CDR3 is built from 15 residues.

In regard to this clone: This sample also contains other DNA sequences that code for the same CDR3. The rearrangement links TRBV9 to TRBJ2-2; D is uncertain. The CDR3 runs 14 residues. Trimming pared 0 bases from V and 5 bases from J, leaving 8 bases between. The germline CDR1 and CDR2 sequences are SGDLS and YYNGEE. The CDR3 reads CASSVGGVTGELFF. Here the CDR3 DNA reads TGTGCCAGCAGCGTAGGTGGAGTTACCGGGGAGCTGTTTTTT.

The chain combines TRBV4-1 with TRBJ1-3; D gene ambiguous. V was pared by 0 bases and J by 0 bases, with 12 bases between. Germline lookup yields CDR1 MGHRA and CDR2 YSYEKL. The CDR3 length is 17 residues. The CDR3 loop is CASSQDPDRNSGNTIYF. The DNA for the CDR3 is TGCGCCAGCAGCCAAGACCCGGACCGTAACTCTGGAAACACCATATATTTT.

V and J are TRBV5-5 and TRBJ2-7, with 11 bases identical to TRBD2. The length of the CDR3 is 16 residues. V gave up 0 bases and J gave up 3 bases; unmatched junction bases: 5. The germline gives CDR1 SGHKS, CDR2 YYEKEE (reference sequence). In DNA, the CDR3 is TGTGCCAGCAGCTTGGTGATAGCGGGAGGGGGCTACGAGCAGTACTTC. It yields the protein CASSLVIAGGGYEQYF.

The chain recombines TRBV6-5 with TRBJ2-1; D not certain. V dropped 6 bases and J dropped 6 bases, with 3 bases sitting between them. The germline V gene has CDR1 MNHEY and CDR2 SVGAGI. The CDR3 consists of 10 residues. In DNA, the CDR3 is TGTGCCAGCAGGGGCAATGAGCAGTTCTTC. It encodes CASRGNEQFF.

This clone was detected only once. The rearrangement joins TRBV27 to TRBJ2-7; 7 bases are shared with TRBD1. The CDR3 has 13 residues. CDR1 MNHEY and CDR2 SMNVEV come from the germline V gene (reference sequence). V was clipped by 6 bases and J by 1 base; unmatched bases: 3. CDR3 residues: CASRSTGSYEQYF. The CDR3 DNA follows: TGTGCCAGCAGGTCGACAGGGTCCTACGAGCAGTACTTC.

The gene calls are TRBV29-1 and TRBJ2-3; D might be TRBD2 (5 bases). V lost 4 bases and J lost 0, with 11 bases in between. Germline CDR1 SQVTM, CDR2 ANQGSEA. This CDR3 is 14 amino acids long. The CDR3 region has the DNA TGCAGCGTTGGCCAACTAGGTAGCACAGATACGCAGTATTTT. Its protein is CSVGQLGSTDTQYF.

J is TRBJ2-7 and V is TRBV3-1 (or the pseudogene TRBV3-2); D may be TRBD1 or TRBD2 (5 bases each). In germline, CDR1 is LGHDT, CDR2 YNNKEL (reference sequence). The CDR3 covers 14 residues. V dropped 4 bases and J dropped 5 bases, with 15 bases sitting between them. The DNA for the CDR3 is TGTGCCAGCAGCCTCCCCGGGACCGCCAACGAGCAGTACTTC. Translating it yields CASSLPGTANEQYF.

This clone was counted a few times. In the same sample, other DNA sequences code for this CDR3. This chain connects TRBV6-2 or TRBV6-3 to TRBJ2-1, with D hard to call. CDR1 is MNHEY and CDR2 is SVGEGT in the germline V gene. The CDR3 has 11 amino acids. The V end lost 2 bases, the J end lost 10 bases, and 6 bases lay between the germline ends. The CDR3 DNA reads as TGTGCCAGCAGTTACCTGAGGGAGCAGTTCTTC. Protein sequence: CASSYLREQFF.

This chain uses TRBV18 with TRBJ2-5; 7 bases are shared with TRBD2. Germline loops: CDR1 KGHSH, CDR2 LQKENI. Trimming cost V 6 bases and J 5 bases; bases outside gene matches: 9. The CDR3 is 14 amino acids. The CDR3: CASSRSGIGETQYF. The CDR3 DNA reads TGTGCCAGCTCCCGGAGCGGGATAGGTGAGACCCAGTACTTC.

V usage is TRBV12-5 and J usage is TRBJ2-3, with 7 bases lining up with TRBD1. This CDR3 contains 15 residues. Per germline, CDR1 LGHNT and CDR2 FRNRAP. Unmatched junction bases numbered 7, after V lost 5 bases and J lost 2 bases. CDR3 bases: TGTGCTAGTGGTCCAGGGGGTAGCGCCACAGATACGCAGTATTTT. Its translation is CASGPGGSATDTQYF.

The J gene is TRBJ1-2, the V gene TRBV28; 7 bases line up with TRBD1. Germline CDR1 is MDHEN and CDR2 is SYDVKM. The CDR3 is 14 amino acids. The J segment lost 3 bases and the V segment lost 4 bases, leaving 5 bases of the junction unmatched. CDR3 in DNA: TGTGCCAGCAGTTCCCGACAGGGCCACTATGGCTACACCTTC. Translation: CASSSRQGHYGYTF.

This clone was picked up one time. The chain combines TRBV5-5 with TRBJ2-2; the D gene is possibly TRBD1 (6 bases). The CDR3 spans 16 residues. The germline V gene encodes CDR1 SGHKS and CDR2 YYEKEE (reference sequence). The V and J ends lost 2 bases and 0 bases respectively, with 11 bases between them. CDR3 protein: CASSLSRTANTGELFF. CDR3 in DNA: TGTGCCAGCAGCTTATCCCGGACAGCGAACACCGGGGAGCTGTTTTTT.

The V call is TRBV3-1 (or the pseudogene TRBV3-2), the J call TRBJ2-1; D unclear. V was clipped by 3 bases and J by 0 bases, with 6 bases between them. CDR1 is LGHDT, CDR2 YNNKEL, per germline (reference sequence). This CDR3 comprises 14 residues. This chain's CDR3 is CASSHRSSYNEQFF. The CDR3 bases are TGTGCCAGCAGCCACCGGAGCTCCTACAATGAGCAGTTCTTC.

V gene TRBV6-1 combines with J gene TRBJ2-7; TRBD2 matches 13 bases. The V and J ends lost 1 base and 3 bases, in that order; junction bases with no gene match: 6. Looked up from germline, CDR1 is MNHNS and CDR2 is SASEGT. CDR3 size: 17 residues. CDR3 sequence reads: CASSEVRLAGGSYEQYF. The CDR3 DNA is TGTGCCAGCAGTGAAGTGAGACTAGCGGGAGGCAGCTACGAGCAGTACTTC.

This rearrangement joins TRBV19 to TRBJ2-7; 14 bases fit TRBD2. Per the germline V gene, CDR1 is LNHDA and CDR2 is SQIVND (reference sequence). V was clipped by 6 bases and J by 3 bases; unmatched bases: 7. The CDR3 is made up of 16 amino acids. CDR3 nucleotides: TGTGCCAGTAGCCAGGGACTAGCGGGAGTCCGCTACGAGCAGTACTTC. Translating it yields CASSQGLAGVRYEQYF. The full variable domain, its missing parts supplied by reference TRBV19 and TRBJ2-7, is DGGITQSPKYLFRKEGQNVTLSCEQNLNHDAMYWYRQDPGQGLRLIYYSQIVNDFQKGDIAEGYSVSREKKESFPLTVTSAQKNPTAFYLCASSQGLAGVRYEQYFGPGTRLTVT.

In its sample, this clone was seen a few times. The rearrangement uses TRBV6-4 and TRBJ2-3; 8 bases align to TRBD2. V was pared by 3 bases and J by 0 bases, with 2 bases of the junction left unmatched. The CDR3 is 15 residues long. CDR1 is MRHNA, CDR2 SNTAGT, per germline. CDR3 protein: CASSEVAGSTDTQYF. The CDR3 bases are TGTGCCAGCAGTGAAGTAGCGGGGAGCACAGATACGCAGTATTTT.